Following are 6 T cell receptor beta chains from one sample sequenced in a study of shared clonotypes between healthy human individuals. Sequenced by immunoSEQ multiplex PCR; TCRdb stores in-frame clones only, minus some. The data show 1.5 million to 2.5 million clones, approximately 95% seen once. CD45RO negativity and positive selection for CCR7 defined naive CD8 cells, a population that excluded terminally differentiated effector memory CD45RA+ cells. Sequenced input: naive CD8+ T cells sorted from blood. The receptors derive from a man aged 18 to 35 in good health.

To note about this clone: The same CDR3 also results from other DNA sequences found in this sample. The chain is built from TRBV19 and TRBJ2-7; 8 bases map to TRBD1. Germline V gene lookup returns CDR1 LNHDA and CDR2 SQIVND (reference sequence). V trimming: 5 bases; J trimming: 3 bases; junction bases outside the gene matches: 3. The CDR3 is 13 residues long. CDR3 region: CASSFGQGYEQYF. The CDR3, as DNA: TGTGCCAGTAGTTTTGGACAGGGCTACGAGCAGTACTTC.

To note about this clone: A much larger clone sits a single nucleotide away, making a read error possible. The same CDR3 also results from other DNA sequences found in this sample. This sequence joins TRBV9 and TRBJ1-1; the D is unclear. Per the germline V gene, CDR1 is SGDLS and CDR2 is YYNGEE. There are 13 residues in the CDR3. Trimming left V 0 bases short and J 2 bases short, with 5 bases between. The CDR3 bases are TGTGCCAGCAGCGTAGACGGTAACACTGAAGCTTTCTTT. It translates to CASSVDGNTEAFF.

J is TRBJ1-1 and V is TRBV19, with a tentative D call TRBD1 (5 bases). The V gene's germline CDR1 is LNHDA and CDR2 SQIVND (reference sequence). Trimming pared 9 bases from V and 4 bases from J, leaving 15 bases between. The CDR3 is 13 residues long. The CDR3 DNA follows: TGTGCCAGCAGGCAAGGGGCTGGCACTGAAGCTTTCTTT. This sequence encodes CASRQGAGTEAFF.

The V gene is TRBV11-2, the J gene TRBJ2-1, with a weak D call TRBD1 (5 bases). The germline gives CDR1 SGHAT, CDR2 FQNNGV. This CDR3 has 16 residues. The V end was cut by 0 bases, the J end by 2 bases, with 11 bases between. The CDR3: CASSLDVGVTYNEQFF. CDR3 coding DNA: TGTGCCAGCAGCTTAGATGTAGGGGTGACCTACAATGAGCAGTTCTTC.

This clone appeared once. The V gene is TRBV27, the J gene TRBJ1-4; a possible D gene is TRBD1 (5 bases). There are 14 residues in the CDR3. The V gene lost 8 bases and the J gene lost 6 bases, with 16 bases spanning the gap. The germline gives CDR1 MNHEY, CDR2 SMNVEV (reference sequence). The chain's CDR3 is CASGPARGHEKLFF. DNA of the CDR3: TGTGCCAGCGGACCGGCCCGGGGACATGAAAAACTGTTTTTT.

The chain recombines TRBV4-3 with TRBJ2-5; TRBD2 agrees at 8 bases. This CDR3 is 15 amino acids long. Unmatched junction bases numbered 8, after V lost 4 bases and J lost 4 bases. Germline CDR1 and CDR2: LGHNA and YSLEER. The CDR3 DNA sequence: TGCGCCAGCAGCCGCTTATCCGCGGGAGGAGAGACCCAGTACTTC. Translated, it gives CASSRLSAGGETQYF.